Listed below are T cell receptor beta chains from one sample, sequenced in a study of CD8+CD57+ T cells in acquired aplastic anemia. A single record per CDR3 protein comes from TCRdb applying MiXCR to the reads. The sample holds some 280,000 distinct CDR3 sequences, 45% to 65% seen once. The sample comprised sorted CD4+, CD8+, or CD8+CD57+ T cells (not recorded which) from PBMCs. The receptor set was obtained from a human donor with severe aplastic anemia or a healthy control (not recorded which). Each CDR3 is given with its conserved first and last residue. D genes are given only for firm matches. For some rows the clone size is stated as once, few or many, or as a class when expanded; others skip it.

D: NA
J: TRBJ2-1
V: TRBV7-8
size: NA
DNA: TGTGCCAGCAGCTCCGGGCTAGGCGGGGAGCAGTTCTTC
CDR3: CASSSGLGGEQFF

D: NA
J: TRBJ2-1
V: TRBV20-1
size: NA
DNA: TGCAGTGCTAGGGGGGCCTCCTACAATGAGCAGTTCTTC
CDR3: CSARGASYNEQFF

D: NA
J: TRBJ2-3
V: TRBV5-1
size: NA
DNA: TGCGCCAGCAGCCGGTCCGGGGCTAGCACAGATACGCAGTATTTT
CDR3: CASSRSGASTDTQYF

D: TRBD1
J: TRBJ1-6
V: TRBV7-9
size: NA
DNA: TGTGCCAGCAGTAGCGAAGACAGGGCTAATTCACCCCCCCACTTT
CDR3: CASSSEDRANSPPHF

D: NA
J: TRBJ1-1
V: TRBV7-2
size: NA
DNA: TGTGCCAGCAGCCTTCAGACTCAAGAAGCTTTCTTT
CDR3: CASSLQTQEAFF

D: TRBD1
J: TRBJ1-1
V: TRBV6-2/TRBV6-3
size: many
DNA: TGTGCCAGCAGTTACTGGACAGGGGGGACTGAAGCTTTCTTT
CDR3: CASSYWTGGTEAFF

D: NA
J: TRBJ2-7
V: TRBV2
size: NA
DNA: TGTGCCACCAGAGAGACAGTGACCTCCTACGAGCAGTACTTC
CDR3: CATRETVTSYEQYF

D: NA
J: TRBJ1-2
V: TRBV30
size: many
DNA: TGTGCCTGGAGCCCTATGGACTGGGGAGGCTACACCTTC
CDR3: CAWSPMDWGGYTF

D: TRBD1
J: TRBJ2-6
V: TRBV6-5
size: NA
DNA: TGTGCCAGCAGGAGAGGACAGGGAGGACGCTCTGGGGCCAACGTCCTGACTTTC
CDR3: CASRRGQGGRSGANVLTF

D: NA
J: TRBJ2-7
V: TRBV7-8
size: NA
DNA: TGTGCCAGCAGCCCAACCCATAACTACGAGCAGTACTTC
CDR3: CASSPTHNYEQYF

D: TRBD1
J: TRBJ1-5
V: TRBV5-6
size: few
DNA: TGTGCCAGCAGCTTGGGGACAGGGGATCAGCCCCAGCATTTT
CDR3: CASSLGTGDQPQHF